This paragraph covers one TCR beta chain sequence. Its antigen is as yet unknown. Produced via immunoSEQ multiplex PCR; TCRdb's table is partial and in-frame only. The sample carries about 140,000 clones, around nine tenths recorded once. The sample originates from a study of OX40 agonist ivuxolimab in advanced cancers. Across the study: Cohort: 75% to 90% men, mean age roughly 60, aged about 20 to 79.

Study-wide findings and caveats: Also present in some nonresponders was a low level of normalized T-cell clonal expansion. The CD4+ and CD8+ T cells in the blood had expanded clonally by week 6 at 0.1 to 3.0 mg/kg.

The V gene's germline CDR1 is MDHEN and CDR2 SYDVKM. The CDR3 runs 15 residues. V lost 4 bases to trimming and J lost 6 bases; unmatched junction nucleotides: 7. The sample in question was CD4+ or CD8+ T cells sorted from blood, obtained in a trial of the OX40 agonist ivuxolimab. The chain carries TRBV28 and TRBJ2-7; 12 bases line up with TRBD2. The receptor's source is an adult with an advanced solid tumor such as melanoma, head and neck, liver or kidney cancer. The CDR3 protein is CASSSPGLAGPEQYF. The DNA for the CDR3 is TGTGCCAGCAGTTCTCCGGGACTAGCGGGCCCCGAGCAGTACTTC.